The T cell receptor (beta chain) described here comes from a study of response to subunit inactivated influenza vaccine. This clonotype was picked up a small number of times. Its antigen is currently unknown. Study-level findings and limits: A suggestion made by the authors is that each seasonal influenza vaccination recruits few new T cells.

Looked up from germline, CDR1 is SGHKS and CDR2 is YYEKEE (reference sequence). This CDR3 has 16 residues. Between the trimmed V and J ends, which lost 0 bases and 0 bases, there was a span of 10 bases. TCRdb ran MiXCR on the RT-PCR reads and lists one entry per CDR3 protein. Of 600,000 to 700,000 distinct CDR3 sequences detected, 13% to 15% appear once; the ten largest clones hold 7.5% to 8%. This sample comprised PBMCs from blood, obtained 14 to 15 days before vaccination. This receptor was taken from a man between 45 and 60 years old who received an inactivated influenza vaccine. The rearrangement links TRBV5-5 to TRBJ1-3; the D gene is possibly TRBD1 (6 bases). CDR3 protein: CASSLVQGTSGNTIYF. As DNA, the CDR3 is TGTGCCAGCAGCTTGGTACAGGGTACCTCTGGAAACACCATATATTTT.